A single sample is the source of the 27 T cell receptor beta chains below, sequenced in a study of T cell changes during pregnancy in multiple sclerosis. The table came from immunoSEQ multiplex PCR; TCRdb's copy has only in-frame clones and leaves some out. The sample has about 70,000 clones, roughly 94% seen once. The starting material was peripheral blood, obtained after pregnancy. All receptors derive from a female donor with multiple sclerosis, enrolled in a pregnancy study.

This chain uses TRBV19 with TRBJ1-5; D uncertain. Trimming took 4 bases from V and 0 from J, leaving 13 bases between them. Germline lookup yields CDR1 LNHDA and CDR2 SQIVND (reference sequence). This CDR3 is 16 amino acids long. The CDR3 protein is CASSTAGRSSNQPQHF. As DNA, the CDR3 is TGTGCCAGTAGTACGGCGGGGAGATCTAGCAATCAGCCCCAGCATTTT.

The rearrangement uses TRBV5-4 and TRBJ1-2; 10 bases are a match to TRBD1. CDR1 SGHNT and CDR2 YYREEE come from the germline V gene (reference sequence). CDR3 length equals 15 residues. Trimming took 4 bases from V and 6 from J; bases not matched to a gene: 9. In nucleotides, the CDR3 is TGTGCCAGCAGCCGTTACACCGGGACAGGGGATGGCTACACCTTC. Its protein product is CASSRYTGTGDGYTF.

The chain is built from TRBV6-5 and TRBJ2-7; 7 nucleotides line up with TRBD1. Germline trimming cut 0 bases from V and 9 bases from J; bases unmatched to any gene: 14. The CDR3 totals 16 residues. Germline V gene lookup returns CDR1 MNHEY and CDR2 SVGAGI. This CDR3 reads CASSYSTGFGGGVQYF. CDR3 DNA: TGTGCCAGCAGTTACTCGACAGGGTTTGGGGGCGGAGTGCAGTACTTC.

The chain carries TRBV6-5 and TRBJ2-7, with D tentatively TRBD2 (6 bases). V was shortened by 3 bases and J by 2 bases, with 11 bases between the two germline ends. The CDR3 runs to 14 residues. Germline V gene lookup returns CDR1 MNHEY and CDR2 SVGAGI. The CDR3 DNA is TGTGCCAGCAGTTATTCCGGGGGAACCTACGAGCAGTACTTC. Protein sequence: CASSYSGGTYEQYF.

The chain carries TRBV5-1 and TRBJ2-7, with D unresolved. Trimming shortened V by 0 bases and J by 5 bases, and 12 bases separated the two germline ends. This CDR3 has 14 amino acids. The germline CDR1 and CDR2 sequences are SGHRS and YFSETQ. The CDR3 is CASSLASYSHEQYF. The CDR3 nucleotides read TGCGCCAGCAGCTTGGCCTCTTATTCCCACGAGCAGTACTTC.

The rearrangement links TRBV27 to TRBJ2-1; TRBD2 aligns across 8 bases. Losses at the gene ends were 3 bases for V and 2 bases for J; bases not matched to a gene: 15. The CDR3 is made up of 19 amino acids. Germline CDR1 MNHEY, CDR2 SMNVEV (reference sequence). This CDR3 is CASSFIGGEDRFAYNEQFF. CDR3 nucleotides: TGTGCCAGCAGTTTTATCGGGGGGGAAGACAGATTTGCCTACAATGAGCAGTTCTTC.

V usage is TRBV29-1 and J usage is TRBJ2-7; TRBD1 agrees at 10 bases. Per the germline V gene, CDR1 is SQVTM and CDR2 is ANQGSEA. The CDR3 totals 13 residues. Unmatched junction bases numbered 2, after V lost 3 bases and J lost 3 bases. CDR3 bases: TGCAGCGTTGATTGGACAGGGGGCTACGAGCAGTACTTC. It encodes CSVDWTGGYEQYF.

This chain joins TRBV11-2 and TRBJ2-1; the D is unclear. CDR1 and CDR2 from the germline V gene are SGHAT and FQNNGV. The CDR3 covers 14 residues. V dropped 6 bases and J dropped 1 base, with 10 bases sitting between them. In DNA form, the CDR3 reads TGTGCCAGCAGGGAGACCGGTTCCTACAATGAGCAGTTCTTC. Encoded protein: CASRETGSYNEQFF.

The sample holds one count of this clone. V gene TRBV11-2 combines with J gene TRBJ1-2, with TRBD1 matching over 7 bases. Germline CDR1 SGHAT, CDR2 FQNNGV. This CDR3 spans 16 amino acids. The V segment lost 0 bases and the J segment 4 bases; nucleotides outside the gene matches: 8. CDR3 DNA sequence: TGTGCCAGCAGCTTAGAGGGGGACAGAGCCCTCTATGGCTACACCTTC. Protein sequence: CASSLEGDRALYGYTF.

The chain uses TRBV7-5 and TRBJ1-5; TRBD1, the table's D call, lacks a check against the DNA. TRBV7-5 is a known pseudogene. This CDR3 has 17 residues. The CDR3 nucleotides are TGTGTCAGAAGCCCCCATCCTGGAGACAGGGGAAAACAGCCCCAGCATTTT. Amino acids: CVRSPHPGDRGKQPQHF.

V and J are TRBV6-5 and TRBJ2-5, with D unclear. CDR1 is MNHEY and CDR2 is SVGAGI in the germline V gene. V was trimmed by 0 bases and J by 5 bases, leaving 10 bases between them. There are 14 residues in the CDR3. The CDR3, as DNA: TGTGCCAGCAGTTACTCGAGGTTTAGTGAGACCCAGTACTTC. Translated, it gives CASSYSRFSETQYF.

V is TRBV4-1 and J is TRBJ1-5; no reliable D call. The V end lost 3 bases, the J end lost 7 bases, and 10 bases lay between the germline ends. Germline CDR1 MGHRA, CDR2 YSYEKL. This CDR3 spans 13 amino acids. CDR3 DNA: TGCGCCAGCAGCCAGGGTGTGGGCCAGCCCCAGCATTTT. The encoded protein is CASSQGVGQPQHF.

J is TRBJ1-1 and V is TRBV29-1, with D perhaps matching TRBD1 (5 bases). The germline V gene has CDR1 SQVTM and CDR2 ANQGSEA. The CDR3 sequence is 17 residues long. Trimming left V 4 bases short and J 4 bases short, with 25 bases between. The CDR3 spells CSVVGGHSTRVSTEAFF. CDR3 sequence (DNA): TGCAGCGTTGTAGGTGGCCATTCCACCAGGGTCAGCACTGAAGCTTTCTTT.

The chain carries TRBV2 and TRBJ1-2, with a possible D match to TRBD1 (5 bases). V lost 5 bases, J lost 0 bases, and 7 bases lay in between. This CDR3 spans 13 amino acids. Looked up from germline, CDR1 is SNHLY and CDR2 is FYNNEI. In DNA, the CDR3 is TGTGCCAGCAGTCCAGGGACTAACTATGGCTACACCTTC. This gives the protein CASSPGTNYGYTF.

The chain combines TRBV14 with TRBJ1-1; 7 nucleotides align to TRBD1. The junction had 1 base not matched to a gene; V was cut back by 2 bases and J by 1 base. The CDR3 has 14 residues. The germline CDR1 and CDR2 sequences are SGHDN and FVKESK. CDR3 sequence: CASSQQGGNTEAFF. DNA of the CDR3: TGTGCCAGCAGCCAACAGGGGGGGAACACTGAAGCTTTCTTT. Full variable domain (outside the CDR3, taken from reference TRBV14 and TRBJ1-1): EAGVTQFPSHSVIEKGQTVTLRCDPISGHDNLYWYRRVMGKEIKFLLHFVKESKQDESGMPNNRFLAERTGGTYSTLKVQPAELEDSGVYFCASSQQGGNTEAFFGQGTRLTVV.

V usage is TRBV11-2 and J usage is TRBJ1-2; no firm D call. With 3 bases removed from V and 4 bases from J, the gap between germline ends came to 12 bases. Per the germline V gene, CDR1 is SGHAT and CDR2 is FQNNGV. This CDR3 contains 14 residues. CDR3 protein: CASSFQRGSYGYTF. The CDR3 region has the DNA TGTGCCAGCAGCTTTCAACGGGGTAGCTATGGCTACACCTTC. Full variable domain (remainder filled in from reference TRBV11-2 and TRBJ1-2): EAGVAQSPRYKIIEKRQSVAFWCNPISGHATLYWYQQILGQGPKLLIQFQNNGVVDDSQLPKDRFSAERLKGVDSTLKIQPAKLEDSAVYLCASSFQRGSYGYTFGSGTRLTVV.

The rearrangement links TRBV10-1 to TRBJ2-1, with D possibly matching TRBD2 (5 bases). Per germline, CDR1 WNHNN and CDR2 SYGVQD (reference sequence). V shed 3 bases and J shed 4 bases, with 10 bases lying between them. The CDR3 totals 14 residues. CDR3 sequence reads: CASSDSGLYNEQFF. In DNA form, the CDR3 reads TGCGCCAGCAGTGATTCGGGGTTATACAATGAGCAGTTCTTC.

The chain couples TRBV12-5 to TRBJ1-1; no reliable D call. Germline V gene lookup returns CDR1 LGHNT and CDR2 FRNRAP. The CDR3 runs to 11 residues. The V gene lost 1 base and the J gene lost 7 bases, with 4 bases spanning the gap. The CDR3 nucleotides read TGTGCTAGTGGTTTGGACGGTGAAGCTTTCTTT. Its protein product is CASGLDGEAFF.

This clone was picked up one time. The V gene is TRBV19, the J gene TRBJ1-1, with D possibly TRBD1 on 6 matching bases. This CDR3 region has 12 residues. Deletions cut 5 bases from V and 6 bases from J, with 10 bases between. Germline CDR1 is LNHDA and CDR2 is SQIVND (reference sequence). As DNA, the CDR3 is TGTGCCAGTAGTCGCGGGGGGCCTGAAGCTTTCTTT. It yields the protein CASSRGGPEAFF.

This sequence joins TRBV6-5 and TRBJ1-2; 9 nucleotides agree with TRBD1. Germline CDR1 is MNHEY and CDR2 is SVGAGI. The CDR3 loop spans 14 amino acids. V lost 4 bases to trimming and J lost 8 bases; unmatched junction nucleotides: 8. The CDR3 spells CASSSGQGDRGYTF. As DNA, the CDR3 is TGTGCCAGCAGTTCGGGACAGGGAGACAGGGGCTACACCTTC.

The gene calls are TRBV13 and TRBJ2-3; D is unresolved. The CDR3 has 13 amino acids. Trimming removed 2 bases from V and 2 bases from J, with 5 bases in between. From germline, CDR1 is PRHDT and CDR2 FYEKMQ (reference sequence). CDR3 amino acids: CASSLRHTDTQYF. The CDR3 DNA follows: TGTGCCAGCAGCTTACGACACACAGATACGCAGTATTTT.

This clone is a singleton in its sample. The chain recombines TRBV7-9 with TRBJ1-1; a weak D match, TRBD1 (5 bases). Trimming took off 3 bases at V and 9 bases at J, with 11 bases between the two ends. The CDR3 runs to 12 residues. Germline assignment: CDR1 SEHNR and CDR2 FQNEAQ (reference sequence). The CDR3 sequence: CASSLEGSKAFF. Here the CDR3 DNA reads TGTGCCAGCAGCTTGGAGGGGAGCAAAGCTTTCTTT.

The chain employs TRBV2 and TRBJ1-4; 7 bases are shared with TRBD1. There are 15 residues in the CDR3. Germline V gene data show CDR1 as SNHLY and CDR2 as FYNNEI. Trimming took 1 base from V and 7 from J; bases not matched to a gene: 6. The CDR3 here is CASSEVSGGREKLFF. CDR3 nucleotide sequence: TGTGCCAGCAGTGAAGTGTCAGGGGGTCGTGAAAAACTGTTTTTT.

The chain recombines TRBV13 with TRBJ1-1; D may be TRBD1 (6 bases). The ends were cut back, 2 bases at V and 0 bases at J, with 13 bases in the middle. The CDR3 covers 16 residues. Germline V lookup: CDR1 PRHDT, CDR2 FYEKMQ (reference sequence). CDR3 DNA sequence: TGTGCCAGCAGCTTATCGGGGGGGCCCATGAACACTGAAGCTTTCTTT. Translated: CASSLSGGPMNTEAFF.

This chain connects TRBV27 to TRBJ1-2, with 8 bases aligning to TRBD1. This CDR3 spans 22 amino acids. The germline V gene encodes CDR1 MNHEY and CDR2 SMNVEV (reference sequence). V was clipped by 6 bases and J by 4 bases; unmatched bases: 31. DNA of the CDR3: TGTGCCAGCAGGCCGGGACAGGCGGATCCCGGGGGATTCGGGCAGTTAGCCTATGGCTACACCTTC. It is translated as CASRPGQADPGGFGQLAYGYTF.

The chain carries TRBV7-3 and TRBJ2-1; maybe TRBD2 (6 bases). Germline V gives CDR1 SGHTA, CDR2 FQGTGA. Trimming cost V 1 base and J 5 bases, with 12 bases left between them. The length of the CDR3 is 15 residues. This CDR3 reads CASSLRYGSDNEQFF. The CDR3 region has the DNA TGTGCCAGCAGCTTAAGATACGGGAGCGACAATGAGCAGTTCTTC.

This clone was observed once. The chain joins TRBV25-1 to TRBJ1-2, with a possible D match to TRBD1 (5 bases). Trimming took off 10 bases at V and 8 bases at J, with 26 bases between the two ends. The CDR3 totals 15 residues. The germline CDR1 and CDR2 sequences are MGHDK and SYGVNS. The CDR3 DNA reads TGTGCCATCGCCATATTACAGGCACCCACAGAGGGCTACACCTTC. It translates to CAIAILQAPTEGYTF.